The TCR beta chain under discussion was sequenced for a study of a mutant IDH1 vaccine in newly diagnosed glioma. As for the study in general: Vaccination followed radiotherapy alone by 4-6 weeks, or accompanied temozolomide cycles.

Method: immunoSEQ multiplex PCR; TCRdb's copy keeps in-frame clones and lacks some. Here the sample spans around 29,000 clones, roughly 82% being singletons. CDR1 is SGDLS and CDR2 is YYNGEE in the germline V gene. The CDR3 has 22 amino acids. Trimming removed 0 bases from V and 0 bases from J; junction bases left unmatched: 21. Noted time point: week 35, safety follow-up. Doses consisted of 300 ug of mutant IDH1 20-mer peptide each, paired with topical imiquimod. Study results and caveats: Top-clonotype changes in peripheral T cells seemed unrelated to pseudoprogression.

To note about this clone: Its antigen is not known.

The rearrangement uses TRBV9 and TRBJ2-1; 7 bases line up with TRBD2. The sequence was collected from a man in his fifties or sixties with glioma. The sequencing here drew on PBMCs, taken from a glioma patient whose treatment included an IDH1 peptide vaccine. CDR3 sequence reads: CASSVAFQRDAYDLSSYNEQFF. The CDR3 DNA sequence: TGTGCCAGCAGCGTAGCTTTCCAGCGGGACGCCTACGATTTGAGCTCCTACAATGAGCAGTTCTTC.